Listed below are T cell receptor beta chains from one sample, sequenced in a study of T cells in localized non-small cell lung cancer. Libraries were prepared by immunoSEQ multiplex PCR; TCRdb keeps only in-frame clonotypes and omits some of them. This table holds several thousand clones, approximately 86% found once. The sequencing here drew on peripheral blood, taken before any cancer treatment. These receptors originate from a male donor aged 60 or over with stage I lung adenocarcinoma. Both conserved end residues are part of each CDR3. Each record gives: V gene, J gene, CDR3 protein.

>TRBV5-6|TRBJ2-7
CASMPGLATSYEQYF
>TRBV2|TRBJ2-1
CASSEMGEGEQFF
>TRBV7-9|TRBJ1-2
CASSDDRGRAYGYTF
>TRBV7-9|TRBJ2-7
CASSSGAGSSYEQYF
>TRBV27|TRBJ2-7
CASSQTGIDEQYF
>TRBV9|TRBJ2-3
CASSEGDTQYF
>TRBV5-1|TRBJ1-2
CASSFDRVGGYTF
>TRBV19|TRBJ2-1
CASGHEQFF
>TRBV6-1|TRBJ2-2
CASSEYTGKNTGELFF
>TRBV7-9|TRBJ1-4
CASSLYLDEKLFF
>TRBV7-3|TRBJ1-2
CASSLNSGSSGYTF
>TRBV5-1|TRBJ2-1
CASSLGLPGHPYNEQFF
>TRBV6-5|TRBJ2-7
CASSYEGQGITEQYF
>TRBV14|TRBJ1-2
CASSQDAGMAGYTF
>TRBV5-1|TRBJ1-1
CASSLDGPVDTEAFF
>TRBV7-9|TRBJ2-1
CASSLNNEQFF
>TRBV11-3|TRBJ1-6
CASSLQGTGNSPLHF
>TRBV9|TRBJ2-5
CASSAGGLSVQETQYF